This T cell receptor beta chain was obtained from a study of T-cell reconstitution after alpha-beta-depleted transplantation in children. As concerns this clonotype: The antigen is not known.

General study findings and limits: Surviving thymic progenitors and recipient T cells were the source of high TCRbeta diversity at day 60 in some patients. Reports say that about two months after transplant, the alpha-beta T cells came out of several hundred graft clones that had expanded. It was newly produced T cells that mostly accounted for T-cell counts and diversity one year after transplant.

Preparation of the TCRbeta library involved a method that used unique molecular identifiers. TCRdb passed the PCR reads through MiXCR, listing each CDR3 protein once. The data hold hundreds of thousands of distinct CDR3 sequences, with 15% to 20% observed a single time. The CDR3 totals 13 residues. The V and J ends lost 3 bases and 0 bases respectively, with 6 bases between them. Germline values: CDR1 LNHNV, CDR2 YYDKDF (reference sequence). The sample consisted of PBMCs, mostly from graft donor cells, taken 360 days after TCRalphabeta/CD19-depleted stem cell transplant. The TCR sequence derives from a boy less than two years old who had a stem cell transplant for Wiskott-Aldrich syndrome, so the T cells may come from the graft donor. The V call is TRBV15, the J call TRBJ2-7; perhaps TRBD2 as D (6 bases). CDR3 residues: CATSRGGSYEQYF. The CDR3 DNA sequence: TGTGCCACCAGCAGGGGGGGCTCCTACGAGCAGTACTTC.